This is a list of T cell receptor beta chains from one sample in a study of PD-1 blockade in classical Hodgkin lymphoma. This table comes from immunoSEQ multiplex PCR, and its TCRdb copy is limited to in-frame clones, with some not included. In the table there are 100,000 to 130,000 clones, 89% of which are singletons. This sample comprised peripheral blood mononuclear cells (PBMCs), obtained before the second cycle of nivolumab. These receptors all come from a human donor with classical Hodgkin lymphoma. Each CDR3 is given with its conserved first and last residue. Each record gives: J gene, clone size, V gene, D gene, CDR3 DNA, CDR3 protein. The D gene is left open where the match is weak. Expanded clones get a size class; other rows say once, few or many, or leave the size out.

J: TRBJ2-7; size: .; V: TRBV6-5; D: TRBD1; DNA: TGTGCCAGCAGCCGGGACAGCAGCTCCTACGAGCAGTACTTC; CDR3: CASSRDSSSYEQYF
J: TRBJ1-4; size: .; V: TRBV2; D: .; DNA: TGTGCCACCCAGGGTGCCACTAATGAAAAACTGTTTTTT; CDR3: CATQGATNEKLFF
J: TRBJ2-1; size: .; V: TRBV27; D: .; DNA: TGTGCCAGCAGTTTCGTCGGGAGTAGCCCGAATGAGCAGTTCTTC; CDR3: CASSFVGSSPNEQFF
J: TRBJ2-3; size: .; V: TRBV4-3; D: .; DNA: TGCGCCAGCAGCCAAAAGGACGCCCGCACAGATACGCAGTATTTT; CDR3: CASSQKDARTDTQYF
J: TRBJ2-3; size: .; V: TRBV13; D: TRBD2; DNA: TGTGCCAGCAGCTCGCATAGTTCGACTAGCGGGCCATTCACAGATACGCAGTATTTT; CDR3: CASSSHSSTSGPFTDTQYF
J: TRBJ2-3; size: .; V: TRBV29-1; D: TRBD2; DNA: TGCAGCGCCCTTGTAGCGGGAGGGGTAGATACGCAGTATTTT; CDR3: CSALVAGGVDTQYF
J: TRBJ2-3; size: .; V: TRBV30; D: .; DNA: TGTGCCTGGAACCCCGGAGATAGCGCAGATACGCAGTATTTT; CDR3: CAWNPGDSADTQYF
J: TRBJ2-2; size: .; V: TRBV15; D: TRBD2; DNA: TGTGCCACCAGCAGCAGACCTATTTCTGGACTAGCGGGAGGGTTCGCGAACACCGGGGAGCTGTTTTTT; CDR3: CATSSRPISGLAGGFANTGELFF
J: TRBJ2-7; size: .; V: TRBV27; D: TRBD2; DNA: TGTGCCAGCAGTTTATTAGGGACTAGCGTCTACGAGCAGTACTTC; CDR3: CASSLLGTSVYEQYF
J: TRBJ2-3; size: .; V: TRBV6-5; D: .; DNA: TGTGCCAGCAGTCTCACCGGGAGCACAGATACGCAGTATTTT; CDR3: CASSLTGSTDTQYF
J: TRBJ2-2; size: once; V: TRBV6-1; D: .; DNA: TGTGCCAGCAGTGAGGGGACCGGGGAGCTGTTTTTT; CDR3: CASSEGTGELFF
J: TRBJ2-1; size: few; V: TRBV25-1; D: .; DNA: TGTGCCAGCTCCGGACTCTACGATGAGCAGTTCTTC; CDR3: CASSGLYDEQFF
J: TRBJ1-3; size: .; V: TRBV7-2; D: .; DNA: TGTGCCAGCAGCTTCCGAGGGGGGCTTACTTCTGGAAACACCATATATTTT; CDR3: CASSFRGGLTSGNTIYF
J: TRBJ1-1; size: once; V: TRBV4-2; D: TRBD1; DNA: TGTGCCAGCAGCCAAGATGGGGTCGGGACAGGGCTGAACACTGAAGCTTTCTTT; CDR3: CASSQDGVGTGLNTEAFF
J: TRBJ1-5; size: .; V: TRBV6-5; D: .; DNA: TGTGCCAGCAGGCCTGCGGGGCAAGACAATCAGCCCCAGCATTTT; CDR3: CASRPAGQDNQPQHF
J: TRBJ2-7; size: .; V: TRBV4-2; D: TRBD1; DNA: TGTGCCAGCAGCTCAAAGAGGGGGGGGACAGGGACGGGCGAGCAGTACTTC; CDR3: CASSSKRGGTGTGEQYF
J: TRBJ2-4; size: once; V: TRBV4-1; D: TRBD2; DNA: TGCGCCAGCAGCCAAGATAAAGGACTAGCGGGAGGGCCCCTCAAAAACATTCAGTACTTC; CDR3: CASSQDKGLAGGPLKNIQYF
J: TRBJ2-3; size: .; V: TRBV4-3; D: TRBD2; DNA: TGCGCCAGCAGCCAAGATCGGGGACTAGCGAGTACAGATACGCAGTATTTT; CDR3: CASSQDRGLASTDTQYF
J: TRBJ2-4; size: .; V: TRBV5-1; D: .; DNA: TGCGCCAGCAGCTTGGTGTACCAGGGATCCAAAAACATTCAGTACTTC; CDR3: CASSLVYQGSKNIQYF
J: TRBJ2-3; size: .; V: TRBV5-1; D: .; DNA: TGCGCCAGCAGCTTGGGTAGGGGCACAGATACGCAGTATTTT; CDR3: CASSLGRGTDTQYF
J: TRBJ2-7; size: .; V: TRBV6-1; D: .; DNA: TGTGCCAGCAGTGAAGCGGGCTGGGACACCTCCTACGAGCAGTACTTC; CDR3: CASSEAGWDTSYEQYF
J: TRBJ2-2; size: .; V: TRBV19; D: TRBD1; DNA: TGTGCCAGTAGTATAGGACAGGGGATCGGGGAGCTGTTTTTT; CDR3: CASSIGQGIGELFF
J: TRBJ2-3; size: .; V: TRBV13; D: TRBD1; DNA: TGTGCCAGCAGCCTACAGGGGCGGGTAGGCACAGATACGCAGTATTTT; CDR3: CASSLQGRVGTDTQYF
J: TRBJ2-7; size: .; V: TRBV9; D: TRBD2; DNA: TGTGCCAGCAAAGAAGGTAGCGGGAGCTCCTACGAGCAGTACTTC; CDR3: CASKEGSGSSYEQYF
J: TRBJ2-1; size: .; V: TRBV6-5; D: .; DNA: TGTGCCAGCAGTCTGACCTGGGGGGTGGACAATGAGCAGTTCTTC; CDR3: CASSLTWGVDNEQFF
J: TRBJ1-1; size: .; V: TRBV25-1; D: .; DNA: TGTGCCAGCAGTGAATACACCCGAGGGACTGAAGCTTTCTTT; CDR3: CASSEYTRGTEAFF
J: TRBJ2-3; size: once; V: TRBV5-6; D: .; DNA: TGTGCCAGCAGCTTTTTTACGGGGACACTGGACACAGATACGCAGTATTTT; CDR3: CASSFFTGTLDTDTQYF
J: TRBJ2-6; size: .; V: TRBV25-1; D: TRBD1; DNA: TGTGCCAGCAGTCATACAGACAGGGCCCGCTCTGGGGCCAACGTCCTGACTTTC; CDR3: CASSHTDRARSGANVLTF
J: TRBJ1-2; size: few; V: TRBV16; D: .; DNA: TGTGCCAGCAGCCAATTGTCGGAGGCCTTGGGGTATGGCTACACCTTC; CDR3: CASSQLSEALGYGYTF
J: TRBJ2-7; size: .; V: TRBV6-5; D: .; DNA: TGTGCCAGCAGTTACTCGGGTGAAGGAGCCTACGAGCAGTACTTC; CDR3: CASSYSGEGAYEQYF
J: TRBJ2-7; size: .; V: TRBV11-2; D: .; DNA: TGTGCCAGCAGCCCATCAGGAGTCTCCGAGCAGTACTTC; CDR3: CASSPSGVSEQYF
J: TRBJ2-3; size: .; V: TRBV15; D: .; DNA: TGTGCCACCAGCCCCCAGTTAACCCCTAGCACAGATACGCAGTATTTT; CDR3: CATSPQLTPSTDTQYF
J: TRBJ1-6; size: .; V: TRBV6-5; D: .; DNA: TGTGCCAGCAGTTACGGCCGCAGGGTAAATTCACCCCTCCACTTT; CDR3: CASSYGRRVNSPLHF
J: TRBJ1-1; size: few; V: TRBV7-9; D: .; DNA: TGTGCCAGCAGCTTGGTCGGGAACACTGAAGCTTTCTTT; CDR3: CASSLVGNTEAFF
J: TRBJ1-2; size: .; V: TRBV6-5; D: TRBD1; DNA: TGTGCCAGCACGAGGGGACAGGCGACTAACTATGGCTACACCTTC; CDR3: CASTRGQATNYGYTF
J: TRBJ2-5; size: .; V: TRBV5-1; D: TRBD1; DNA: TGCGCCAGCAGCCTGGGACAGAGCCAAGAGACCCAGTACTTC; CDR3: CASSLGQSQETQYF
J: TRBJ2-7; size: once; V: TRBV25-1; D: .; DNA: TGTGCCAGCATGTTTATCTACGAGCAGTACTTC; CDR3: CASMFIYEQYF
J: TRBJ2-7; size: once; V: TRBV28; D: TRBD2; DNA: TGTGCCAGCAGTCAAAATGGACTAGGAGAGGATCACGAGCAGTACTTC; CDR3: CASSQNGLGEDHEQYF
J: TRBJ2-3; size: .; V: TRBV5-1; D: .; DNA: TGCGCCAGCAGCCCCCAGGGGGCGGGAGTCGCAGATACGCAGTATTTT; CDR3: CASSPQGAGVADTQYF
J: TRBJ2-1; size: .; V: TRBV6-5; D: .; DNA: TGTGCCAGCAGGCCGACTTCCTCCTCCTACAATGAGCAGTTCTTC; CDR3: CASRPTSSSYNEQFF
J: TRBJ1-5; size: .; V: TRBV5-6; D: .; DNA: TGTGCCAGCAGCTTCCGACGTTCTGATCAGCCCCAGCATTTT; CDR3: CASSFRRSDQPQHF
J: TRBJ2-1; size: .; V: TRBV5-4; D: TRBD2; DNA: TGTGCCAGCAGCTTGGCTAGCGGGAGCTCCTACAATGAGCAGTTCTTC; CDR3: CASSLASGSSYNEQFF
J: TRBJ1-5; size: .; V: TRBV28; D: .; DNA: TGTGCCAGCACTGATTCAGCCCCGAATCAGCCCCAGCATTTT; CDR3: CASTDSAPNQPQHF
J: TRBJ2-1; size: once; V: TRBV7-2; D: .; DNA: TGTGCCAGCAGGGGTCACCGGGCGGTAATGAGTGAGCAGTTCTTC; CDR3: CASRGHRAVMSEQFF
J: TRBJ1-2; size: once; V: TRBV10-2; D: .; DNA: TGCGCCAGCAGTAGGGTCTCGGGGGTCTATGGCTACACCTTC; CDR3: CASSRVSGVYGYTF
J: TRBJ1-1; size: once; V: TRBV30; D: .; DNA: TGTGCCTGTTGGGGCTCGAACACTGAAGCTTTCTTT; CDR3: CACWGSNTEAFF
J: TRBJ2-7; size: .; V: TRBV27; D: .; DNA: TGTGCCAGCAGCCTAGCCCATAGCTCCTACGAGCAGTACTTC; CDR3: CASSLAHSSYEQYF
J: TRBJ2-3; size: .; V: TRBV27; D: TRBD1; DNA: TGTGCCAGCAGTTTATTGACAGGGCCAGATACGCAGTATTTT; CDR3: CASSLLTGPDTQYF
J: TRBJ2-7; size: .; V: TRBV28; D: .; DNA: TGTGCCAGCAGTTCGGCAGGTCAGGGGAGAGAGCAGTACTTC; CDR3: CASSSAGQGREQYF
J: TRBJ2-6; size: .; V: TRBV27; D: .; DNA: TGTGCCAGCAGCAGGGTGTCGGGGGCCAACGTCCTGACTTTC; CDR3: CASSRVSGANVLTF
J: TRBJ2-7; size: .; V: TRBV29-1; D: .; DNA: TGCAGCGTTTTAAGGGGCTACGAGCAGTACTTC; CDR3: CSVLRGYEQYF
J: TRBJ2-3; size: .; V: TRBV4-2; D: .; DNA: TGTGCCAGCAGCCAAGATTGGAGCACAGATACGCAGTATTTT; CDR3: CASSQDWSTDTQYF
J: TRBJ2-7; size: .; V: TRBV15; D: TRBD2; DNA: TGTGCCACCAGCATAGGGACTAGCGGGAGGGCCGGAAACGAGCAGTACTTC; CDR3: CATSIGTSGRAGNEQYF
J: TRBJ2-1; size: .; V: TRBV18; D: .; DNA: TGTGCCAGCTCAGATGGACCAAATCCCTACAATGAGCAGTTCTTC; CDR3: CASSDGPNPYNEQFF
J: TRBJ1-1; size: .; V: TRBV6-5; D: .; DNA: TGTGCCAGCAGTTACCGGGCTGGCACTGAAGCTTTCTTT; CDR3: CASSYRAGTEAFF
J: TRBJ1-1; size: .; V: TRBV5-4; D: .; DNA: TGTGCCAGCAGTTTCGGACAGATGAACACTGAAGCTTTCTTT; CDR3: CASSFGQMNTEAFF
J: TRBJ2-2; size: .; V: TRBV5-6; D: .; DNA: TGTGCCAGCAGCTTCTGGGCAGGGCTACGGACCGGGGAGCTGTTTTTT; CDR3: CASSFWAGLRTGELFF
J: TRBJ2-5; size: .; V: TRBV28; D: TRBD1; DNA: TGTGCCAGCAGTTTTAATCTATTGGACAGGAGAAACCAAGAGACCCAGTACTTC; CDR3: CASSFNLLDRRNQETQYF
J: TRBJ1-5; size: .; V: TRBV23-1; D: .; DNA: TGCGCCAGCAACCAGACAGGAAGTAGCAATCAGCCCCAGCATTTT; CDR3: CASNQTGSSNQPQHF